One sample yielded the 20 T cell receptor beta chains listed below, sequenced in a study of blood T cell repertoires in COVID-19. Produced via immunoSEQ multiplex PCR; TCRdb's table is partial and in-frame only. The sample contains around 500,000 clones, 88% of which appear only once. Sequencing was done on a sample of PBMCs or T cells enriched from blood (not recorded which). The origin of the receptors is a woman aged 40 to 50 who had recovered from COVID-19.

A single count supports this clone. This rearrangement joins TRBV19 to TRBJ1-1; 7 bases are shared with TRBD1. CDR3 size: 14 residues. The germline V gene encodes CDR1 LNHDA and CDR2 SQIVND (reference sequence). V dropped 7 bases and J dropped 4; count of bases not matched to a gene: 9. As DNA, the CDR3 is TGTGCCAGTAATAAAGCAGGGGGTTTCACTGAAGCTTTCTTT. As protein: CASNKAGGFTEAFF.

The V call is TRBV7-9, the J call TRBJ1-6; 8 nucleotides align to TRBD1. The CDR3 contains 14 residues. Per the germline V gene, CDR1 is SEHNR and CDR2 is FQNEAQ (reference sequence). J gave up 7 bases and V 4 bases, and 3 bases lay outside the gene matches. The DNA for the CDR3 is TGTGCCAGCAGCTCGACAGGGGCAAATTCACCCCTCCACTTT. Amino acid sequence: CASSSTGANSPLHF.

This clone was picked up a small number of times. The DNA of the CDR3 is TGTGCCAGCAGTAAGACTAGCGGGGCCTACGAGCAGTACTTC. Its protein is CASSKTSGAYEQYF. The rearrangement joins TRBV25-1 to TRBJ2-7; the match to TRBD2 covers 11 bases. The CDR3 runs 14 residues. Unmatched junction bases numbered 2, after V lost 5 bases and J lost 2 bases. The germline gives CDR1 MGHDK, CDR2 SYGVNS.

This clone was seen once. In DNA form, the CDR3 reads TGTGCCAGCAGCTCCATCGACAGGACGTTAGCCAAAAACATTCAGTACTTC. Its translation: CASSSIDRTLAKNIQYF. The chain couples TRBV11-2 to TRBJ2-4, with D perhaps TRBD1 (6 bases). CDR3 size: 17 residues. Germline CDR1 and CDR2: SGHAT and FQNNGV. V was trimmed by 4 bases and J by 0 bases, leaving 16 bases between them.

The count of this clone is one. The gene calls are TRBV19 and TRBJ1-1, with D tentatively TRBD1 (5 bases). This CDR3 is 14 amino acids long. Germline V lookup: CDR1 LNHDA, CDR2 SQIVND (reference sequence). The V end lost 5 bases, the J end lost 7 bases, and 17 bases lay between the germline ends. The CDR3, as DNA: TGTGCCAGTAGTCCCACCCCGGGGGTTGGTGAAGCTTTCTTT. Residues: CASSPTPGVGEAFF.

The genes are TRBV7-9 and TRBJ1-2; tentatively, D is TRBD1 (6 bases). The germline V and J ends were trimmed by 5 bases and 4 bases, with 14 bases remaining between them. Germline V gene data show CDR1 as SEHNR and CDR2 as FQNEAQ (reference sequence). This CDR3 spans 14 amino acids. The CDR3 spells CASSPPGDPYGYTF. The CDR3 bases are TGTGCCAGCAGCCCCCCAGGGGACCCCTATGGCTACACCTTC. Combining the CDR3 with reference TRBV7-9 and TRBJ1-2 gives the whole variable domain DTGVSQNPRHKITKRGQNVTFRCDPISEHNRLYWYRQTLGQGPEFLTYFQNEAQLEKSRLLSDRFSAERPKGSFSTLEIQRTEQGDSAMYLCASSPPGDPYGYTFGSGTRLTVV.

The chain joins TRBV6-5 to TRBJ1-1, with D maybe TRBD1 (5 bases). The CDR3 spans 13 residues. Germline V gives CDR1 MNHEY, CDR2 SVGAGI. V lost 8 bases and J lost 4, with 14 bases in between. DNA of the CDR3: TGTGCCAGCGTGGGGGACTTTCTCACTGAAGCTTTCTTT. It specifies CASVGDFLTEAFF.

The chain combines TRBV7-9 with TRBJ2-7; D is ambiguous. The germline CDR1 and CDR2 sequences are SEHNR and FQNEAQ (reference sequence). The CDR3 runs to 12 residues. V was cut by 2 bases and J by 4 bases, with 6 bases left in between. As DNA, the CDR3 is TGTGCCAGCAGCTTAAGCCGTTACGAGCAGTACTTC. Encoded protein: CASSLSRYEQYF. The whole variable domain, filled in from reference TRBV7-9 and TRBJ2-7, reads DTGVSQNPRHKITKRGQNVTFRCDPISEHNRLYWYRQTLGQGPEFLTYFQNEAQLEKSRLLSDRFSAERPKGSFSTLEIQRTEQGDSAMYLCASSLSRYEQYFGPGTRLTVT.

The chain recombines TRBV30 with TRBJ1-6; D remains unclear. V lost 0 bases and J lost 9, with 18 bases in between. CDR1 and CDR2 from the germline V gene are GTSNPN and SVGIG (reference sequence). This CDR3 is 16 amino acids long. The CDR3 reads CAWSVRLGVSTSPLHF. The CDR3 DNA reads as TGTGCCTGGAGTGTACGGCTCGGGGTCTCTACTTCACCCCTCCACTTT.

The chain has TRBV7-2 and TRBJ2-1; TRBD2 is a possible D gene (5 bases). Trimming shortened V by 0 bases and J by 10 bases, and 7 bases separated the two germline ends. The CDR3 covers 12 residues. CDR1 and CDR2 from the germline V gene are SGHTA and FQGNSA. The CDR3, as DNA: TGTGCCAGCAGCTTAGCGAAGCGGGAGCAGTTCTTC. Protein: CASSLAKREQFF.

This chain connects TRBV21-1 to TRBJ2-7; the D segment call TRBD2 is taken from the table without a DNA check. TRBV21-1 is a listed pseudogene. The CDR3 is 19 residues long. DNA of the CDR3: TGTGCCAGCAGCAAAGGTTGTGGAGGCGCGAGAAGGAAACCTTACGAGCAGTACTTC. It specifies CASSKGCGGARRKPYEQYF.

The V and J genes are TRBV20-1 and TRBJ2-7; perhaps TRBD2 as D (5 bases). Trimming stripped 7 bases from V and 2 bases from J, with 6 bases between. The CDR3 runs to 10 residues. Germline V gives CDR1 DFQATT, CDR2 SNEGSKA (reference sequence). The CDR3, as DNA: TGCAGTGTCGGGGCCTACGAGCAGTACTTC. This sequence encodes CSVGAYEQYF.

J is TRBJ2-7 and V is TRBV5-1; 9 nucleotides line up with TRBD1. Germline CDR1 reads SGHRS; CDR2 reads YFSETQ. The CDR3 covers 16 residues. V lost 1 base and J lost 5; bases outside the gene matches: 10. CDR3 in DNA: TGCGCCAGCAGCTTGAGGGCTGGACAGGGGAGAAACGAGCAGTACTTC. Protein sequence: CASSLRAGQGRNEQYF.

CDR3 amino acids: CASSVITGFRDEQFF. The CDR3 region has the DNA TGTGCCAGCAGCGTAATCACAGGGTTCAGGGATGAGCAGTTCTTC. The chain is built from TRBV9 and TRBJ2-1; D is possibly TRBD1 (6 bases). Germline assignment: CDR1 SGDLS and CDR2 YYNGEE. This CDR3 is 15 amino acids long. The V end was cut by 1 base, the J end by 8 bases, with 16 bases between.

This clone was observed a few times. The CDR3 DNA reads as TGTGCCAGCAGTGAGAGAGGGACAGCTCCTAACTATGGCTACACCTTC. Amino acids: CASSERGTAPNYGYTF. This sequence joins TRBV6-1 and TRBJ1-2; 7 nucleotides align to TRBD1. Germline CDR1 reads MNHNS; CDR2 reads SASEGT. V was pared by 3 bases and J by 0 bases, with 7 bases of the junction left unmatched. CDR3 length equals 16 residues.

V gene TRBV12-5 combines with J gene TRBJ1-5; the D gene is possibly TRBD1 (5 bases). The CDR3 contains 12 residues. V was shortened by 8 bases and J by 3 bases, with 8 bases between the two germline ends. The germline V gene encodes CDR1 LGHNT and CDR2 FRNRAP. CDR3 DNA: TGTGCTAGTTCAGGGTCCAATCAGCCCCAGCATTTT. Encoded protein: CASSGSNQPQHF.

The chain has TRBV4-2 and TRBJ2-1, with 9 bases fitting TRBD2. This CDR3 is 18 amino acids long. V shed 0 bases, J shed 0 bases, and the junction held 6 bases outside the gene matches. The V gene's germline CDR1 is LGHNA and CDR2 YNFKEQ. CDR3 sequence (DNA): TGTGCCAGCAGCCAAGAGACTAGCGGAAGGAGCTCCTACAATGAGCAGTTCTTC. Translated: CASSQETSGRSSYNEQFF.

The chain uses TRBV19 and TRBJ1-3; 7 positions match TRBD1. CDR3 length: 14 residues. Looked up from germline, CDR1 is LNHDA and CDR2 is SQIVND (reference sequence). J was trimmed by 4 bases and V by 6 bases; bases with no gene match: 6. The CDR3 is CASSLQGRGNTIYF. CDR3 sequence (DNA): TGTGCCAGTAGCCTACAGGGGAGGGGAAACACCATATATTTT.

V gene TRBV5-6 combines with J gene TRBJ2-2, with TRBD1 matching over 7 bases. This CDR3 region has 14 residues. Germline assignment: CDR1 SGHDT and CDR2 YYEEEE. Germline trimming cut 5 bases from V and 1 base from J; bases unmatched to any gene: 2. This CDR3 is CASRRQGNTGELFF. As DNA, the CDR3 is TGTGCCAGCAGACGACAGGGGAACACCGGGGAGCTGTTTTTT.

In this sample, this clone turned up once. V usage is TRBV4-1 and J usage is TRBJ2-1, with D hard to call. This CDR3 is built from 14 residues. V lost 6 bases and J 6 bases, leaving 15 bases between the germline ends. Germline V gene lookup returns CDR1 MGHRA and CDR2 YSYEKL. The CDR3 reads CASSPEVLFNEQFF. The DNA of the CDR3 is TGCGCCAGCAGTCCCGAGGTACTTTTCAATGAGCAGTTCTTC.